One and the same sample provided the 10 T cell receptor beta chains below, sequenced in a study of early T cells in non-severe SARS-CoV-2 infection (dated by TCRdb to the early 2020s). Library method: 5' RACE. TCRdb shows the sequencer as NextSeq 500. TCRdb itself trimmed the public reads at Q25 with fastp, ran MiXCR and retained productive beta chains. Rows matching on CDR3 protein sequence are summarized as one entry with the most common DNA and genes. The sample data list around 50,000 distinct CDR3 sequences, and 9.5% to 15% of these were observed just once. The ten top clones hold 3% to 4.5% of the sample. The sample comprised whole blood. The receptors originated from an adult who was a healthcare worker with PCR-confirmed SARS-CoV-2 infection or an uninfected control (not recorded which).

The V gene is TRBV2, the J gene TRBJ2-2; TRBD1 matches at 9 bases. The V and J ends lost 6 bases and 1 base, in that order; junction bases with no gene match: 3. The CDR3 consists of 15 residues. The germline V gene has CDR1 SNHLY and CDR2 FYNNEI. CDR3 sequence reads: CASSVGQGNTGELFF. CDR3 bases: TGTGCCAGCAGCGTGGGACAGGGGAACACCGGGGAGCTGTTTTTT.

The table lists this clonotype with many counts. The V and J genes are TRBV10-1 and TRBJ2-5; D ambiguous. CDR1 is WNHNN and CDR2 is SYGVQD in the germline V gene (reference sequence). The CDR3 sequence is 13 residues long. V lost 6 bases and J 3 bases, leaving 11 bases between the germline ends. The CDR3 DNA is TGCGCCAGCAGGAGTGGGCCCAAAGAGACCCAGTACTTC. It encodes CASRSGPKETQYF.

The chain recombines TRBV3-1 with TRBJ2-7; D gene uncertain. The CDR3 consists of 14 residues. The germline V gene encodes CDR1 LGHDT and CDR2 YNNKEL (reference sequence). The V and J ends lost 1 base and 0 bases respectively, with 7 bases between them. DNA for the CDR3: TGTGCCAGCAGCCAAGCTGACAACTCCTACGAGCAGTACTTC. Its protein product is CASSQADNSYEQYF.

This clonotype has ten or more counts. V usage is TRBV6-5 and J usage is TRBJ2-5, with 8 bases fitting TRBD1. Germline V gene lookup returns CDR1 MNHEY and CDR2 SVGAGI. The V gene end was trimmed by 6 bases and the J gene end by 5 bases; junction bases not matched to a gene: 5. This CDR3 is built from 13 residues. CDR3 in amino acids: CASRTTGVETQYF. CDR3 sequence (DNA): TGTGCCAGCAGGACGACAGGGGTGGAGACCCAGTACTTC.

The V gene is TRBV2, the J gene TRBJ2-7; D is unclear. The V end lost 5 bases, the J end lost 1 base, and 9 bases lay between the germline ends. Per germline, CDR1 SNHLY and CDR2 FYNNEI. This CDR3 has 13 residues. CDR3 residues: CASSLAESYEQYF. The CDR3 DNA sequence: TGTGCCAGCAGTCTGGCGGAATCCTACGAGCAGTACTTC.

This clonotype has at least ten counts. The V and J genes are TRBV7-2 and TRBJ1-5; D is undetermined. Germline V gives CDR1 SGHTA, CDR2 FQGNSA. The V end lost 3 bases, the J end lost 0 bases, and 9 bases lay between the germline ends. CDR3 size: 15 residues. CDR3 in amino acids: CASSLSFFSNQPQHF. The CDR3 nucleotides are TGTGCCAGCAGCTTGAGTTTCTTTAGCAATCAGCCCCAGCATTTT. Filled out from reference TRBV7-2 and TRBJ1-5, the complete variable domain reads GAGVSQSPSNKVTEKGKDVELRCDPISGHTALYWYRQSLGQGLEFLIYFQGNSAPDKSGLPSDRFSAERTGGSVSTLTIQRTQQEDSAVYLCASSLSFFSNQPQHFGDGTRLSIL.

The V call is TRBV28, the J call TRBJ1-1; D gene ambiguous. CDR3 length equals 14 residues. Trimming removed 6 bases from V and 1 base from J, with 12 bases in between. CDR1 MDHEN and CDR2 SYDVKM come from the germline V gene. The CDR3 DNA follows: TGTGCCAGCAGGGGTTGGGAGGGGAACACTGAAGCTTTCTTT. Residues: CASRGWEGNTEAFF.

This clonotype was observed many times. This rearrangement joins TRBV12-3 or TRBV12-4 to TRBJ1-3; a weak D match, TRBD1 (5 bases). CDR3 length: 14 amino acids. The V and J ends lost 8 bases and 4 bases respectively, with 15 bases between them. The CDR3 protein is CASGDALRGNTIYF. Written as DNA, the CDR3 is TGTGCCAGCGGGGACGCGCTGCGAGGAAACACCATATATTTT.

The CDR3 protein is CASRAGATNEKLFF. The CDR3 coding sequence is TGTGCCAGCAGGGCAGGGGCAACTAATGAAAAACTGTTTTTT. The chain uses TRBV6-5 and TRBJ1-4; D might be TRBD1 (6 bases). CDR3 size: 14 residues. Between the trimmed V and J ends, which lost 6 bases and 0 bases, there was a span of 8 bases. Per germline, CDR1 MNHEY and CDR2 SVGAGI.

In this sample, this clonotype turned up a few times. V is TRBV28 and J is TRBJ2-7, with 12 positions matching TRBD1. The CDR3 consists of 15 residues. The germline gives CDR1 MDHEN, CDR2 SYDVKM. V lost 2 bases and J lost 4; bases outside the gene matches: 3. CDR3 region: CASSLGTGGRYEQYF. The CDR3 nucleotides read TGTGCCAGCAGTTTAGGGACAGGGGGCAGGTACGAGCAGTACTTC.